This T cell receptor beta chain was identified in a study of cytomegalovirus exposure and HLA in healthy donors. Study-wide results and limits: In terms of immune exposure information, only CMV serostatus was available. There were several of the most significant clusters that appeared linked to common viral pathogens in a later analysis.

With V trimmed by 4 bases and J by 6 bases, 7 bases remained unmatched. The CDR3 runs to 15 residues. The V gene's germline CDR1 is SGHTA and CDR2 FQGNSA. In regard to this clone: The antigen is not known.

The PCR had 60 Vbeta and 13 Jbeta primers. Profiled with immunoSEQ multiplex PCR; TCRdb holds only in-frame clones, not every one. The sample totals over 100,000 clones. The TCR sequence derives from a woman aged 40 to 50 in good health and CMV-seropositive. This rearrangement joins TRBV7-2 to TRBJ1-4, with 8 bases that match TRBD1. Sequenced input: PBMCs. The DNA of the CDR3 is TGTGCCAGCAGCTCGGCAGGGGGCAATTATGAAAAACTGTTTTTT. Amino acid sequence: CASSSAGGNYEKLFF.